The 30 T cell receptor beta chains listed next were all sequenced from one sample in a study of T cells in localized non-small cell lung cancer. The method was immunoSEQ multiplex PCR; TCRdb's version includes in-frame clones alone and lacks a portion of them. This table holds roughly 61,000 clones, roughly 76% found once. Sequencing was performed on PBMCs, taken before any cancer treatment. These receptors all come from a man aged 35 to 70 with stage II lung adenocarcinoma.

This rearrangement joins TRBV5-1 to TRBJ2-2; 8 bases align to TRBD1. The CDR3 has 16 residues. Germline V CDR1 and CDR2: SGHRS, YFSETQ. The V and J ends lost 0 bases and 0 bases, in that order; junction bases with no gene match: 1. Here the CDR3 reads CASSLGGQANTGELFF. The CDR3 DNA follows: TGCGCCAGCAGCTTGGGGGGACAGGCGAACACCGGGGAGCTGTTTTTT.

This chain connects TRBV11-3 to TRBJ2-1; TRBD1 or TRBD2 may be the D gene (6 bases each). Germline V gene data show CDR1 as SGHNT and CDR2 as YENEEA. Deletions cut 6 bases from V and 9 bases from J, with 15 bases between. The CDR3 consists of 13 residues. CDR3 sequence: CASRGGGIGEQFF. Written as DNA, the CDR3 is TGTGCCAGCAGAGGAGGGGGTATTGGTGAGCAGTTCTTC.

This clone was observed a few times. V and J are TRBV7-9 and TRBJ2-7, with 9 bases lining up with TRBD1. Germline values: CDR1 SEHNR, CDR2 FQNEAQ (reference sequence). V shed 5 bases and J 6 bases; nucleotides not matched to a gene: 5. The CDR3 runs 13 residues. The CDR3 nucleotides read TGTGCCAGCAGCCCGGACAGGGGAGGCGAGCAGTACTTC. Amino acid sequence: CASSPDRGGEQYF.

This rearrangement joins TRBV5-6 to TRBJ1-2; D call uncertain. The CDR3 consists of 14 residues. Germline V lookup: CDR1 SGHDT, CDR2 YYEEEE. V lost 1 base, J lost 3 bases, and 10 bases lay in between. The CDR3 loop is CASSLPGLDYGYTF. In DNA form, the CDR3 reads TGTGCCAGCAGCTTGCCCGGGTTGGACTATGGCTACACCTTC. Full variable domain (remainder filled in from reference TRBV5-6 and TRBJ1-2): DAGVTQSPTHLIKTRGQQVTLRCSPKSGHDTVSWYQQALGQGPQFIFQYYEEEERQRGNFPDRFSGHQFPNYSSELNVNALLLGDSALYLCASSLPGLDYGYTFGSGTRLTVV.

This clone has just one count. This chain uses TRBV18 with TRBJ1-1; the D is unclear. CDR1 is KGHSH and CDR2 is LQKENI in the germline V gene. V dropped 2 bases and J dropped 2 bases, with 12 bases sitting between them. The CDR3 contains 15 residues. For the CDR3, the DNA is TGTGCCAGCTCACCAGGGTCACAGAAAAACACTGAAGCTTTCTTT. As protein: CASSPGSQKNTEAFF. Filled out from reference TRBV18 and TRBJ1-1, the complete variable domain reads NAGVMQNPRHLVRRRGQEARLRCSPMKGHSHVYWYRQLPEEGLKFMVYLQKENIIDESGMPKERFSAEFPKEGPSILRIQQVVRGDSAAYFCASSPGSQKNTEAFFGQGTRLTVV.

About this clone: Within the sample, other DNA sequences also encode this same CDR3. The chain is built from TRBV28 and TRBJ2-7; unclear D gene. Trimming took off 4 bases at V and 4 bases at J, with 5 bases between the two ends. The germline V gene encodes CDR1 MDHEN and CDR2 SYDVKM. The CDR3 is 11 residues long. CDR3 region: CASSSLYEQYF. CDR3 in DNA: TGTGCCAGCAGTTCCCTTTACGAGCAGTACTTC.

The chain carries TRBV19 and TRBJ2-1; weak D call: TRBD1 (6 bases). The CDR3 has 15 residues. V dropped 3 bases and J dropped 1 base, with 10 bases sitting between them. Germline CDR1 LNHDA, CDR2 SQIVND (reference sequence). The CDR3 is CASSITGWSYNEQFF. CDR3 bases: TGTGCCAGTAGTATCACAGGGTGGTCCTACAATGAGCAGTTCTTC. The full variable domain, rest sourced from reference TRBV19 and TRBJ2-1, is DGGITQSPKYLFRKEGQNVTLSCEQNLNHDAMYWYRQDPGQGLRLIYYSQIVNDFQKGDIAEGYSVSREKKESFPLTVTSAQKNPTAFYLCASSITGWSYNEQFFGPGTRLTVL.

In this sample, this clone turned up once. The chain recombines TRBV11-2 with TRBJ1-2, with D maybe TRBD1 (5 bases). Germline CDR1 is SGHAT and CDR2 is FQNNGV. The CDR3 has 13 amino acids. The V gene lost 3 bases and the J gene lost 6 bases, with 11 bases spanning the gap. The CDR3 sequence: CASSFSPRDGYTF. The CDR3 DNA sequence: TGTGCCAGCAGCTTTAGCCCCAGGGATGGCTACACCTTC.

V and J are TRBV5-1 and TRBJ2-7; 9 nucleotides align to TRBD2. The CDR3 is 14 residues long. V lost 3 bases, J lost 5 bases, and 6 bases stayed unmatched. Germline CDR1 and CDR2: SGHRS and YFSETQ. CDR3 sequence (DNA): TGCGCCAGCAGCTCCCGGACTAGCGTGGACGAGCAGTACTTC. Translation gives CASSSRTSVDEQYF.

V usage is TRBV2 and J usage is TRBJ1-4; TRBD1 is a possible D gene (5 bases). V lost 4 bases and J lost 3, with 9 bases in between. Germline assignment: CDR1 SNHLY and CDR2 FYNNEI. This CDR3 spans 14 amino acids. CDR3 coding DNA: TGTGCCAGCAGTGGGGCAGGGCCTAATGAAAAACTGTTTTTT. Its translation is CASSGAGPNEKLFF.

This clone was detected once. The CDR3 nucleotides are TGTGCCAGCAGTCAAGGGACTAGCGGGCGAATCGGGGAACTCTCCTACGAGCAGTACTTC. As protein: CASSQGTSGRIGELSYEQYF. This sequence joins TRBV27 and TRBJ2-7; 12 bases line up with TRBD2. The CDR3 runs to 20 residues. Germline assignment: CDR1 MNHEY and CDR2 SMNVEV (reference sequence). Trimming cost V 5 bases and J 0 bases; bases outside gene matches: 17.

CDR3 sequence: CASTLGRFENIQYF. The CDR3 DNA sequence: TGTGCCAGCACACTTGGAAGGTTTGAAAACATTCAGTACTTC. This chain joins TRBV19 and TRBJ2-4; D gene ambiguous. Trimming cost V 9 bases and J 5 bases, with 17 bases left between them. The CDR3 sequence is 14 residues long. Germline V gene sequence: CDR1 LNHDA, CDR2 SQIVND (reference sequence).

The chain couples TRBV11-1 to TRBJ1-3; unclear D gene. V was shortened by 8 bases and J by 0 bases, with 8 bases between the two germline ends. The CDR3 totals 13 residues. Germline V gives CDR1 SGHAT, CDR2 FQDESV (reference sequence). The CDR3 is CASLGNSGNTIYF. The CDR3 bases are TGTGCCAGCTTGGGCAACTCTGGAAACACCATATATTTT.

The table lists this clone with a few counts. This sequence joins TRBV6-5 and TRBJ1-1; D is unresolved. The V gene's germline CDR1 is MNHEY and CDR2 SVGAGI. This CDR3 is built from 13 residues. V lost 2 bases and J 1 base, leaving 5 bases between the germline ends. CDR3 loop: CASSYPGNTEAFF. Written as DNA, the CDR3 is TGTGCCAGCAGTTACCCGGGGAACACTGAAGCTTTCTTT.

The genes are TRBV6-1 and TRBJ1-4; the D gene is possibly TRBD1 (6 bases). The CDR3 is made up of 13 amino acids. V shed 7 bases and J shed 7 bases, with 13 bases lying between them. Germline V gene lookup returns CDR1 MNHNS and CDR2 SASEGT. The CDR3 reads CASTDRLIEKLFF. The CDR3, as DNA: TGTGCCAGCACCGACAGGCTTATTGAAAAACTGTTTTTT.

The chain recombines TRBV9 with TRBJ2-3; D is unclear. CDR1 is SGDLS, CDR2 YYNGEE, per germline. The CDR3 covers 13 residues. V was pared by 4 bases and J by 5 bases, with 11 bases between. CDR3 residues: CASSKQYGDTQYF. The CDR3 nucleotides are TGTGCCAGCAGCAAACAATACGGAGATACGCAGTATTTT.

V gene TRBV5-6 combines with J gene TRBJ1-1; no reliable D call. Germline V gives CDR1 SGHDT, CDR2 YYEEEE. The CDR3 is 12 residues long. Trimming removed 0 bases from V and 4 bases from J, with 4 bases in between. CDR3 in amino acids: CASSLVSTEAFF. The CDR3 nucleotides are TGTGCCAGCAGCTTGGTTTCCACTGAAGCTTTCTTT.

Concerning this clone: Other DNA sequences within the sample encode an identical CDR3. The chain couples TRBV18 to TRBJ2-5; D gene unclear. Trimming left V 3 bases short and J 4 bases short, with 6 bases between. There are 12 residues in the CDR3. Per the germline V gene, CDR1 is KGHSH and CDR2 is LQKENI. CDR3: CASSPLGETQYF. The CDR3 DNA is TGTGCCAGCTCACCTTTAGGAGAGACCCAGTACTTC.

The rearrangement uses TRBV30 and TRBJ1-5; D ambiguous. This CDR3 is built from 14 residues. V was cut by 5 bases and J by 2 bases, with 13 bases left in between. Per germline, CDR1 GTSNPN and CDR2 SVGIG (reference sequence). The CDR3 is CAWSPGSGNQPQHF. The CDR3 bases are TGTGCCTGGTCCCCGGGGTCGGGCAATCAGCCCCAGCATTTT.

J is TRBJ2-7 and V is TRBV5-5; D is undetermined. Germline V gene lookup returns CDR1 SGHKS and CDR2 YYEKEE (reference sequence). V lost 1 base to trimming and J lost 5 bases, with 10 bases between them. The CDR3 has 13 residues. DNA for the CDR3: TGTGCCAGCAGCTTGCCTTCCAAGGACGAGCAGTACTTC. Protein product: CASSLPSKDEQYF.

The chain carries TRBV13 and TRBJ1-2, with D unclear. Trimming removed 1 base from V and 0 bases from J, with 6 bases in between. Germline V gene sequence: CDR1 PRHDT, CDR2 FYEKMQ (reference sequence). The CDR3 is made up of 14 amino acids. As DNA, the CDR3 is TGTGCCAGCAGCTTAGAGGGAGCTAACTATGGCTACACCTTC. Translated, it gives CASSLEGANYGYTF. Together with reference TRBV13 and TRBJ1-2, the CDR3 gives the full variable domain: AAGVIQSPRHLIKEKRETATLKCYPIPRHDTVYWYQQGPGQDPQFLISFYEKMQSDKGSIPDRFSAQQFSDYHSELNMSSLELGDSALYFCASSLEGANYGYTFGSGTRLTVV.

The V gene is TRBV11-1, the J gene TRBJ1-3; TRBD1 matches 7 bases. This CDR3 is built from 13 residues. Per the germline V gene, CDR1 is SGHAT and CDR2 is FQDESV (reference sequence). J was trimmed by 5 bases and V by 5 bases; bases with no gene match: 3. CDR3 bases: TGTGCCAGCAGCGGGGGACAGCGAAACACCATATATTTT. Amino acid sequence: CASSGGQRNTIYF.

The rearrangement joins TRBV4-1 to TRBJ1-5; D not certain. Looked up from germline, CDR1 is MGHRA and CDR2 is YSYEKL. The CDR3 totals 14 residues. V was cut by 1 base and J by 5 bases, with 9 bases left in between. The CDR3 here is CASSQGLLDQPQHF. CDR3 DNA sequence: TGCGCCAGCAGCCAAGGACTACTAGATCAGCCCCAGCATTTT.

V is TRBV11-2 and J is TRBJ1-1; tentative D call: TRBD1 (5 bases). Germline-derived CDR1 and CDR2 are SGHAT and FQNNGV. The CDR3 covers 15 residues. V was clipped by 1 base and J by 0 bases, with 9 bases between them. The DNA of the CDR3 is TGTGCCAGCAGCTTAGGACAGAGAATGAACACTGAAGCTTTCTTT. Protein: CASSLGQRMNTEAFF.

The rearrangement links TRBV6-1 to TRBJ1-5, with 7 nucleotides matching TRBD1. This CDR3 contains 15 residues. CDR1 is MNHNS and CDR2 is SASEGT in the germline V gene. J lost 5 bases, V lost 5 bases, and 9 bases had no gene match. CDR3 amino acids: CASSLGGTDHQPQHF. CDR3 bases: TGTGCCAGCAGTCTAGGAGGGACAGACCATCAGCCCCAGCATTTT.

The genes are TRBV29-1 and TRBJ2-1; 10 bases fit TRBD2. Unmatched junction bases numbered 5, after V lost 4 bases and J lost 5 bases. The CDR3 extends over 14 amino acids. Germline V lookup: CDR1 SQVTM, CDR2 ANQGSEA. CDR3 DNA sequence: TGCAGCGTTGCCGGGACTAGCGCGCACAATGAGCAGTTCTTC. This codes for CSVAGTSAHNEQFF.

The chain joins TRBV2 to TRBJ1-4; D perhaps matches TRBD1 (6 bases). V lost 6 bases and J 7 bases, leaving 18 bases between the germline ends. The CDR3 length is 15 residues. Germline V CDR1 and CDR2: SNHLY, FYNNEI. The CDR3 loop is CASSGLVGAGEKLFF. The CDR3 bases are TGTGCCAGCAGCGGTCTGGTGGGGGCTGGTGAAAAACTGTTTTTT.

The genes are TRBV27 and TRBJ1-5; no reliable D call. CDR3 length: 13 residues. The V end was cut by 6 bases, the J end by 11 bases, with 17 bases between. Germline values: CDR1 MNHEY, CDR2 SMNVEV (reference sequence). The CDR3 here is CASSLKGARAQHF. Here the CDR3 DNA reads TGTGCCAGCAGCCTAAAAGGAGCTCGGGCCCAGCATTTT.

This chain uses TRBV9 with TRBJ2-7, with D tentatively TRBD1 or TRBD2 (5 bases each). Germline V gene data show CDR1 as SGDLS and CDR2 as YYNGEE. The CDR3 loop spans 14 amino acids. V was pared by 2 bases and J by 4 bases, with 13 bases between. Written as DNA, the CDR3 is TGTGCCAGCAGCGTCTGGGGGAACGGATACGAGCAGTACTTC. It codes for CASSVWGNGYEQYF.

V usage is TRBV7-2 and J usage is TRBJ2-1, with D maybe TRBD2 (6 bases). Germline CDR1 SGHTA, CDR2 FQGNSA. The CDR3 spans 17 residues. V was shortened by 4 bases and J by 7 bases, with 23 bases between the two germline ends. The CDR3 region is CASSSIQRAFGPNEQFF. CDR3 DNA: TGTGCCAGCAGCTCGATACAGCGGGCGTTTGGACCTAATGAGCAGTTCTTC.